Given below is one T cell receptor beta chain in context. Its antigen is not identified. Between the trimmed V and J ends, which lost 5 bases and 4 bases, there was a span of 17 bases. This CDR3 has 14 amino acids. CDR1 and CDR2 from the germline V gene are DFQATT and SNEGSKA (reference sequence). Template switching added a universal primer site; cDNA carried unique molecular identifiers. TCRdb re-called the 5' RACE reads through MiXCR, storing one row per CDR3 protein. The data show around 1.7 million distinct CDR3 sequences, about 31% seen once. The sample belongs to a study of identical twins. Points from the study as a whole: With abundant cord blood beta clonotypes, insertions were fewer; memory repertoires showed no such pattern.

The TCR comes from a newborn girl in good health. Sequencing was done on a sample of cord blood. The V call is TRBV20-1, the J call TRBJ1-1, with a possible D match to TRBD1 (6 bases). This CDR3 reads CSAHEGHRATEAFF. DNA for the CDR3: TGCAGTGCTCACGAGGGGCACAGGGCCACTGAAGCTTTCTTT.